A single sample is the source of the 24 T cell receptor beta chains below, sequenced in a study of cytomegalovirus exposure and HLA in healthy donors. 60 Vbeta and 13 Jbeta primers were used in PCR. The repertoire was sequenced with immunoSEQ multiplex PCR; TCRdb's copy has only in-frame clones and lacks some. The sample consists of about 150,000 clones, approximately 80% of them appearing once. The sequencing input was PBMCs. Source of these receptors: a woman aged 18 to 35 in good health and CMV-seronegative.

The rearrangement joins TRBV5-1 to TRBJ2-5, with 14 bases that match TRBD2. Germline assignment: CDR1 SGHRS and CDR2 YFSETQ. This CDR3 is built from 16 residues. The V segment lost 5 bases and the J segment 5 bases; nucleotides outside the gene matches: 8. CDR3 region: CASRTSGGALGETQYF. The CDR3 DNA sequence: TGCGCCAGCAGGACTAGCGGGGGGGCCCTAGGTGAGACCCAGTACTTC.

This clone was counted only a few times. V is TRBV2 and J is TRBJ2-3; perhaps TRBD2 as D (5 bases). Germline V CDR1 and CDR2: SNHLY, FYNNEI. CDR3 length: 14 amino acids. V shed 6 bases and J shed 1 base, with 11 bases lying between them. CDR3 sequence (DNA): TGTGCCAGCAGCCTGGAGGCGGGCACAGATACGCAGTATTTT. Its translation is CASSLEAGTDTQYF.

On this clone itself: The identical CDR3 is also encoded by other nucleotide sequences in the sample. The chain links TRBV28 to TRBJ1-2; D unresolved. V was shortened by 1 base and J by 7 bases, with 7 bases between the two germline ends. Germline assignment: CDR1 MDHEN and CDR2 SYDVKM. The CDR3 consists of 12 residues. CDR3 nucleotides: TGTGCCAGCAGTTTATACCGGGGTGGCTACACCTTC. Protein product: CASSLYRGGYTF.

V usage is TRBV30 and J usage is TRBJ2-7; TRBD2 matches 12 bases. Germline V CDR1 and CDR2: GTSNPN, SVGIG (reference sequence). The V segment lost 5 bases and the J segment 4 bases; nucleotides outside the gene matches: 6. This CDR3 is built from 14 residues. CDR3 bases: TGTGCCTGGCTGAGACTAGCGGGAGATTACGAGCAGTACTTC. Translated, it gives CAWLRLAGDYEQYF. Filled out from reference TRBV30 and TRBJ2-7, the complete variable domain reads SQTIHQWPATLVQPVGSPLSLECTVEGTSNPNLYWYRQAAGRGLQLLFYSVGIGQISSEVPQNLSASRPQDRQFILSSKKLLLSDSGFYLCAWLRLAGDYEQYFGPGTRLTVT.

This chain links TRBV18 with TRBJ2-5; D remains unclear. The germline gives CDR1 KGHSH, CDR2 LQKENI. The CDR3 runs 11 residues. V dropped 4 bases and J dropped 3 bases, with 3 bases sitting between them. For the CDR3, the DNA is TGTGCCAGCTCACTCGAAGAGACCCAGTACTTC. It yields the protein CASSLEETQYF.

In nucleotides, the CDR3 is TGTGCCAGCAGTTTGGGGCAGGGCGGTGGATCACCCCTCCACTTT. It encodes CASSLGQGGGSPLHF. J is TRBJ1-6 and V is TRBV28; D possibly corresponds to TRBD1 (5 bases). The germline V gene encodes CDR1 MDHEN and CDR2 SYDVKM. The CDR3 is 15 residues long. Trimming took 3 bases from V and 10 from J, leaving 16 bases between them.

The chain couples TRBV6-5 to TRBJ2-7, with 7 bases lining up with TRBD2. Losses at the gene ends were 8 bases for V and 3 bases for J; bases not matched to a gene: 13. The CDR3 extends over 15 amino acids. In germline, CDR1 is MNHEY, CDR2 SVGAGI. The CDR3 protein is CASASPGLVSYEQYF. CDR3 nucleotide sequence: TGTGCCAGCGCCAGCCCCGGACTAGTTAGCTACGAGCAGTACTTC.

V usage is TRBV27 and J usage is TRBJ2-7; D is possibly TRBD1 (5 bases). The CDR3 extends over 16 amino acids. Germline V lookup: CDR1 MNHEY, CDR2 SMNVEV (reference sequence). Trimming took off 3 bases at V and 3 bases at J, with 18 bases between the two ends. Here the CDR3 DNA reads TGTGCCAGCAGTTTCCGTCGACAGACGACTGTCTACGAGCAGTACTTC. Amino acid sequence: CASSFRRQTTVYEQYF.

V usage is TRBV14 and J usage is TRBJ1-2; weak D call: TRBD1 (6 bases). This CDR3 region has 14 residues. Germline assignment: CDR1 SGHDN and CDR2 FVKESK. Trimming pared 1 base from V and 5 bases from J, leaving 11 bases between. CDR3 bases: TGTGCCAGCAGCCAAGTACAGGGACCTTATGGCTACACCTTC. Amino acids: CASSQVQGPYGYTF. Based on the CDR3 plus reference TRBV14 and TRBJ1-2, the full variable domain is EAGVTQFPSHSVIEKGQTVTLRCDPISGHDNLYWYRRVMGKEIKFLLHFVKESKQDESGMPNNRFLAERTGGTYSTLKVQPAELEDSGVYFCASSQVQGPYGYTFGSGTRLTVV.

The chain uses TRBV11-2 and TRBJ1-4, with 7 bases aligning to TRBD1. The CDR3 covers 15 residues. CDR1 is SGHAT, CDR2 FQNNGV, per germline. The ends lost 4 bases at V and 0 bases at J; junction bases unmatched: 2. The CDR3 sequence is CASSSGQATNEKLFF. CDR3 bases: TGTGCCAGCAGCTCTGGACAGGCAACTAATGAAAAACTGTTTTTT.

V is TRBV11-2 and J is TRBJ2-1; D is possibly TRBD1 (6 bases). The length of the CDR3 is 16 residues. CDR1 and CDR2 from the germline V gene are SGHAT and FQNNGV. Trimming left V 5 bases short and J 0 bases short, with 14 bases between. Here the CDR3 DNA reads TGTGCCAGCAGCCTGGGGACACTGAGCTCCTACAATGAGCAGTTCTTC. Translated: CASSLGTLSSYNEQFF.

This clone was found once. V and J are TRBV28 and TRBJ2-7, with 8 positions matching TRBD1. The junction had 13 bases not matched to a gene; V was cut back by 7 bases and J by 11 bases. This CDR3 comprises 13 residues. The germline CDR1 and CDR2 sequences are MDHEN and SYDVKM. The CDR3 reads CASTITGGSEEYF. CDR3 in DNA: TGTGCCAGCACCATCACAGGGGGTAGCGAAGAGTACTTC.

The chain couples TRBV5-6 to TRBJ1-2, with D perhaps TRBD1 (6 bases). The CDR3 is 13 amino acids. The V gene lost 4 bases and the J gene lost 6 bases, with 13 bases spanning the gap. Per germline, CDR1 SGHDT and CDR2 YYEEEE. The CDR3 here is CASSLQGRDGYTF. The CDR3 DNA sequence: TGTGCCAGCAGCCTACAGGGTAGAGATGGCTACACCTTC.

The V gene is TRBV6-5, the J gene TRBJ1-1, with a tentative D call TRBD1 (6 bases). The CDR3 contains 15 residues. Between the trimmed V and J ends, which lost 8 bases and 2 bases, there was a span of 18 bases. Germline CDR1 reads MNHEY; CDR2 reads SVGAGI. CDR3 loop: CASSPPRGGNTEAFF. In DNA, the CDR3 is TGTGCCAGCTCTCCTCCAAGGGGGGGCAACACTGAAGCTTTCTTT.

The chain is built from TRBV21-1 and TRBJ1-3. TRBV21-1 is annotated as a pseudogene. The CDR3 extends over 16 amino acids. CDR3 bases: TGTGCCAGCAGCAAAAAGGCCAGGGAGGCTGGAAACACCATATATTTT. Its protein product is CASSKKAREAGNTIYF.

This chain connects TRBV6-5 to TRBJ1-1; 10 bases line up with TRBD1. The germline gives CDR1 MNHEY, CDR2 SVGAGI. Unmatched junction bases numbered 2, after V lost 6 bases and J lost 4 bases. The CDR3 has 13 residues. The CDR3 DNA follows: TGTGCCAGCAGCTGGACAGGGGGCACTGAAGCTTTCTTT. This gives the protein CASSWTGGTEAFF.

The chain combines TRBV21-1 with TRBJ1-4; TRBD1, as called in the table, went unchecked against the DNA. TRBV21-1 is flagged as a pseudogene. This CDR3 is 14 amino acids long. The CDR3 protein is CASSYGTVDEKLFF. CDR3 DNA: TGTGCCAGCAGCTACGGGACAGTCGATGAAAAACTGTTTTTT.

The CDR3 loop reads CASMTGESNQPQHF. The DNA for the CDR3 is TGTGCCAGCATGACGGGGGAAAGCAATCAGCCCCAGCATTTT. The chain joins TRBV2 to TRBJ1-5, with D maybe TRBD1 (5 bases). Germline values: CDR1 SNHLY, CDR2 FYNNEI. The CDR3 length is 14 residues. V was pared by 7 bases and J by 1 base, with 11 bases between. Full variable domain (missing parts from reference TRBV2 and TRBJ1-5): EPEVTQTPSHQVTQMGQEVILRCVPISNHLYFYWYRQILGQKVEFLVSFYNNEISEKSEIFDDQFSVERPDGSNFTLKIRSTKLEDSAMYFCASMTGESNQPQHFGDGTRLSIL.

CDR3 in amino acids: CASSVQGNGNYGYTF. The CDR3 nucleotides are TGTGCCAGCTCAGTTCAGGGAAACGGTAACTATGGCTACACCTTC. The chain employs TRBV18 and TRBJ1-2; a weak D match, TRBD1 (5 bases). CDR1 is KGHSH, CDR2 LQKENI, per germline. CDR3 length equals 15 residues. Deletions cut 5 bases from V and 1 base from J, with 14 bases between.

In its sample, this clone was seen a few times. The V gene is TRBV5-6, the J gene TRBJ1-2; 9 positions agree with TRBD1. The CDR3 has 13 residues. Germline CDR1 is SGHDT and CDR2 is YYEEEE. The trim removed 7 bases at V and 8 bases at J, leaving 9 bases unmatched. The CDR3 here is CASRRGTGRGYTF. The DNA for the CDR3 is TGTGCCAGCCGACGCGGGACAGGGAGAGGCTACACCTTC.

The J gene is TRBJ2-1, the V gene TRBV19; D gene ambiguous. V was trimmed by 3 bases and J by 6 bases, leaving 15 bases between them. Germline V gene data show CDR1 as LNHDA and CDR2 as SQIVND (reference sequence). This CDR3 is 15 amino acids long. The CDR3 DNA reads as TGTGCCAGTAGTATTTCGACTCTTTTTACCAATGAGCAGTTCTTC. As protein: CASSISTLFTNEQFF.

The gene calls are TRBV2 and TRBJ2-3, with 8 bases aligning to TRBD2. The CDR3 is made up of 15 amino acids. Trimming at V came to 3 bases and at J to 4 bases, leaving 6 bases not matched to a gene. CDR1 is SNHLY and CDR2 is FYNNEI in the germline V gene. The CDR3 reads CASSDPSGGPDTQYF. In DNA, the CDR3 is TGTGCCAGCAGTGATCCAAGCGGGGGACCAGATACGCAGTATTTT. The variable domain in full, completed from reference TRBV2 and TRBJ2-3, reads EPEVTQTPSHQVTQMGQEVILRCVPISNHLYFYWYRQILGQKVEFLVSFYNNEISEKSEIFDDQFSVERPDGSNFTLKIRSTKLEDSAMYFCASSDPSGGPDTQYFGPGTRLTVL.

V gene TRBV2 combines with J gene TRBJ2-7, with 10 bases matching TRBD1. Germline trimming cut 6 bases from V and 2 bases from J; bases unmatched to any gene: 7. The CDR3 contains 15 residues. The germline CDR1 and CDR2 sequences are SNHLY and FYNNEI. DNA of the CDR3: TGTGCCAGCAGCTGGGGGGGACAGGGGACCTACGAGCAGTACTTC. It codes for CASSWGGQGTYEQYF.

This sequence joins TRBV19 and TRBJ1-1; 7 positions match TRBD1. The length of the CDR3 is 14 residues. J was trimmed by 1 base and V by 5 bases; bases with no gene match: 4. Germline V gives CDR1 LNHDA, CDR2 SQIVND (reference sequence). The CDR3 sequence: CASSAWTGNTEAFF. CDR3 nucleotide sequence: TGTGCCAGTAGTGCCTGGACAGGGAACACTGAAGCTTTCTTT.